Following are 32 T cell receptor beta chains from one sample sequenced in a study of T-cell memory formation after mild COVID-19. TCRdb passed the 5' RACE reads through MiXCR, listing each CDR3 protein once. The sample lists hundreds of thousands of distinct CDR3 sequences, approximately 16% occurring once. The sequencing sample was made of PBMCs or a T cell subset sorted from them (not recorded which). These receptors were collected from a man in his late teens or twenties who had mild COVID-19 (a few samples of this study predate the infection). Cell type and time point are not known.

This chain connects TRBV7-2 to TRBJ2-1; D may be TRBD1 (5 bases). V lost 0 bases, J lost 7 bases, and 10 bases lay in between. From germline, CDR1 is SGHTA and CDR2 FQGNSA. The CDR3 contains 14 residues. The CDR3 sequence is CASSLAVNRNEQFF. CDR3 sequence (DNA): TGTGCCAGCAGCTTAGCGGTGAACAGGAATGAGCAGTTCTTC.

This clonotype was counted ten times or more. The CDR3 here is CASSDRGGGDTQYF. In nucleotides, the CDR3 is TGTGCCAGCAGCGACAGGGGGGGTGGTGATACGCAGTATTTT. V and J are TRBV7-2 and TRBJ2-3, with 9 bases that match TRBD1. The CDR3 has 14 amino acids. J gave up 6 bases and V 5 bases, and 6 bases lay outside the gene matches. Germline CDR1 SGHTA, CDR2 FQGNSA.

The chain recombines TRBV27 with TRBJ2-7; 7 bases align to TRBD1. Germline V gives CDR1 MNHEY, CDR2 SMNVEV (reference sequence). CDR3 size: 14 residues. V lost 5 bases and J lost 2; bases outside the gene matches: 6. CDR3 residues: CASSPMTGTYEQYF. The DNA of the CDR3 is TGTGCCAGCAGTCCCATGACAGGGACCTACGAGCAGTACTTC.

This clonotype was seen ten or more times. The chain recombines TRBV6-5 with TRBJ2-1, with TRBD2 identical over 14 bases. CDR1 and CDR2 (germline): MNHEY, SVGAGI. CDR3 length equals 17 residues. After removal of 6 bases from V and 4 bases from J, the junction contained 8 bases not matched to a gene. The CDR3 nucleotides are TGTGCCAGCAGCCCCGGGACTAGCGGGGGATTATACAATGAGCAGTTCTTC. Its protein product is CASSPGTSGGLYNEQFF.

The rearrangement uses TRBV4-1 and TRBJ2-7; 9 bases map to TRBD1. The CDR3 sequence is 16 residues long. Germline CDR1 is MGHRA and CDR2 is YSYEKL. Losses at the gene ends were 2 bases for V and 3 bases for J; bases not matched to a gene: 8. The CDR3 DNA follows: TGCGCCAGCAGCCAAAATACCGGGACAGGGTTCTACGAGCAGTACTTC. This translates into CASSQNTGTGFYEQYF.

This clonotype was seen only a few times. The rearrangement joins TRBV5-1 to TRBJ2-5; 9 bases line up with TRBD2. CDR1 and CDR2 (germline): SGHRS, YFSETQ. V was pared by 2 bases and J by 5 bases, with 4 bases of the junction left unmatched. The CDR3 length is 14 residues. CDR3 in DNA: TGCGCCAGCAGCTTTAGCGGGGGAAGCGAGACCCAGTACTTC. Its translation is CASSFSGGSETQYF.

The chain has TRBV4-3 and TRBJ1-4; TRBD1 is a possible D gene (6 bases). CDR3 length equals 17 residues. The ends were cut back, 1 base at V and 0 bases at J, with 12 bases in the middle. Germline CDR1 is LGHNA and CDR2 is YSLEER. In DNA, the CDR3 is TGCGCCAGCAGCCAAGGGGGAGGGGGAGCAACTAATGAAAAACTGTTTTTT. Translation gives CASSQGGGGATNEKLFF.

This clonotype turned up a few times. V is TRBV7-2 and J is TRBJ2-5, with TRBD1 matching over 9 bases. Germline V gene sequence: CDR1 SGHTA, CDR2 FQGNSA. V lost 6 bases, J lost 6 bases, and 8 bases stayed unmatched. The CDR3 extends over 14 amino acids. As DNA, the CDR3 is TGTGCCAGCAGTCCACAGGGGGCTGGGCAGACCCAGTACTTC. Translation gives CASSPQGAGQTQYF.

This chain connects TRBV12-3 or TRBV12-4 to TRBJ2-1; D may correspond to TRBD1 or TRBD2 (6 bases each). The CDR3 runs to 11 residues. V was trimmed by 5 bases and J by 14 bases, leaving 13 bases between them. The CDR3, as DNA: TGTGCCAGCAGTGGGGGGCCTCGGAAGTTCTTC. Its translation: CASSGGPRKFF.

This clonotype was detected many times. V gene TRBV28 combines with J gene TRBJ1-2; no definite D call. CDR1 MDHEN and CDR2 SYDVKM come from the germline V gene. With 3 bases removed from V and 8 bases from J, the gap between germline ends came to 13 bases. The CDR3 covers 13 residues. CDR3 nucleotides: TGTGCCAGCAGTTTGGAGGGCTTTCGGGGCTACACCTTC. It is translated as CASSLEGFRGYTF.

The chain is built from TRBV20-1 and TRBJ2-5, with D perhaps TRBD2 (6 bases). Trimming pared 2 bases from V and 7 bases from J, leaving 8 bases between. The CDR3 runs 11 residues. Germline V gives CDR1 DFQATT, CDR2 SNEGSKA (reference sequence). The DNA of the CDR3 is TGCAGTGCTAGATTCGGGGGGACCCAGTACTTC. Its protein product is CSARFGGTQYF.

The chain couples TRBV24-1 to TRBJ2-1, with 9 bases aligning to TRBD1. This CDR3 contains 17 residues. V was pared by 3 bases and J by 8 bases, with 13 bases of the junction left unmatched. Germline V gene data show CDR1 as KGHDR and CDR2 as SFDVKD. As DNA, the CDR3 is TGTGCCACCAGTGATCCCGGGACAGGGAAATTAGAGGATGAGCAGTTCTTC. This gives the protein CATSDPGTGKLEDEQFF.

In its sample, this clonotype was seen a few times. The J gene is TRBJ2-3, the V gene TRBV6-2 or TRBV6-3; D is uncertain. V was shortened by 8 bases and J by 2 bases, with 8 bases between the two germline ends. Germline loops: CDR1 MNHEY, CDR2 SVGEGT. The CDR3 runs 12 residues. CDR3 sequence reads: CASHDTTDTQYF. In DNA form, the CDR3 reads TGTGCCAGCCACGACACCACAGATACGCAGTATTTT.

This clonotype was found a few times. The chain uses TRBV4-3 and TRBJ2-7; D not resolved. The CDR3 is 18 amino acids. CDR1 and CDR2 (germline): LGHNA, YSLEER. Trimming cost V 0 bases and J 2 bases, with 20 bases left between them. This CDR3 is CASSQEALTPIIPYEQYF. As DNA, the CDR3 is TGCGCCAGCAGCCAAGAGGCCCTAACCCCCATCATCCCCTACGAGCAGTACTTC.

This clonotype has just a few counts. This chain connects TRBV9 to TRBJ2-5, with 8 nucleotides matching TRBD2. V lost 4 bases and J lost 3; bases outside the gene matches: 11. Germline V gives CDR1 SGDLS, CDR2 YYNGEE. The CDR3 is 16 residues long. This CDR3 is CASSPEAGLVEETQYF. As DNA, the CDR3 is TGTGCCAGCAGCCCCGAGGCGGGACTAGTGGAAGAGACCCAGTACTTC.

This clonotype appeared a few times. The chain joins TRBV5-4 to TRBJ2-1; possibly TRBD1 for D (5 bases). The CDR3 runs 14 residues. Germline lookup yields CDR1 SGHNT and CDR2 YYREEE (reference sequence). V dropped 4 bases and J dropped 1 base, with 9 bases sitting between them. CDR3 DNA: TGTGCCAGCAGCGCGACAGCTTCCTACAATGAGCAGTTCTTC. This codes for CASSATASYNEQFF.

This clonotype was recorded a few times. The V call is TRBV18, the J call TRBJ2-1, with D unresolved. Germline lookup yields CDR1 KGHSH and CDR2 LQKENI. V was pared by 3 bases and J by 2 bases, with 20 bases between. CDR3 length: 18 residues. As DNA, the CDR3 is TGTGCCAGCTCACCGGGGATTAGGAGCCGGCCCCCCTACAATGAGCAGTTCTTC. Protein product: CASSPGIRSRPPYNEQFF.

The genes are TRBV5-5 and TRBJ2-5, with 7 positions matching TRBD1. Per the germline V gene, CDR1 is SGHKS and CDR2 is YYEKEE (reference sequence). V shed 4 bases, J shed 1 base, and the junction held 7 bases outside the gene matches. The CDR3 spans 15 residues. The CDR3 loop is CASSGTPGGQETQYF. CDR3 nucleotides: TGTGCCAGCAGCGGGACCCCAGGGGGCCAAGAGACCCAGTACTTC.

V and J are TRBV5-1 and TRBJ2-7, with 9 bases lining up with TRBD2. The junction had 6 bases not matched to a gene; V was cut back by 0 bases and J by 2 bases. This CDR3 contains 16 residues. Germline V gives CDR1 SGHRS, CDR2 YFSETQ. CDR3 protein: CASSLAAGGLPYEQYF. DNA for the CDR3: TGCGCCAGCAGCTTGGCAGCGGGGGGCCTCCCCTACGAGCAGTACTTC. Full variable domain (rest looked up from reference TRBV5-1 and TRBJ2-7): KAGVTQTPRYLIKTRGQQVTLSCSPISGHRSVSWYQQTPGQGLQFLFEYFSETQRNKGNFPGRFSGRQFSNSRSEMNVSTLELGDSALYLCASSLAAGGLPYEQYFGPGTRLTVT.

V gene TRBV6-5 combines with J gene TRBJ1-1, with D maybe TRBD1 (6 bases). The V end was cut by 3 bases, the J end by 5 bases, with 10 bases between. CDR3 length equals 13 residues. Germline V CDR1 and CDR2: MNHEY, SVGAGI. CDR3 nucleotide sequence: TGTGCCAGCAGTTATGTAGGGGGGACTGAAGCTTTCTTT. Residues: CASSYVGGTEAFF.

The chain has TRBV4-3 and TRBJ2-3; 7 bases are a match to TRBD2. After removal of 3 bases from V and 6 bases from J, the junction contained 12 bases not matched to a gene. The CDR3 loop spans 16 amino acids. Per the germline V gene, CDR1 is LGHNA and CDR2 is YSLEER. CDR3 loop: CASSHLERGIGDTQYF. The CDR3 nucleotides read TGCGCCAGCAGCCATCTGGAGCGGGGAATAGGGGATACGCAGTATTTT.

This chain joins TRBV6-2 or TRBV6-3 and TRBJ2-7, with TRBD2 identical over 7 bases. Unmatched junction bases numbered 11, after V lost 5 bases and J lost 4 bases. The CDR3 contains 15 residues. The germline V gene has CDR1 MNHEY and CDR2 SVGEGT. CDR3 in DNA: TGTGCCAGCAGTACCCTCGCGGGGGTACCGTACGAGCAGTACTTC. Protein product: CASSTLAGVPYEQYF.

This clonotype was seen only a few times. An end of the junction differs from the germline gene, which may be a read error. The V and J genes are TRBV7-7 and TRBJ2-1; 7 nucleotides align to TRBD1. The CDR3 spans 13 residues. The germline gives CDR1 SSHAT, CDR2 FNYEAQ (reference sequence). For the CDR3, the DNA is TGTGCTAGCAGCTTGACAGGGAGCCATGAGCAGTTCTTC. Its translation: CASSLTGSHEQFF. Full variable domain (outside the CDR3, taken from reference TRBV7-7 and TRBJ2-1): GAGVSQSPRYKVTKRGQDVTLRCDPISSHATLYWYQQALGQGPEFLTYFNYEAQPDKSGLPSDRFSAERPEGSISTLTIQRTEQRDSAMYRCASSLTGSHEQFFGPGTRLTVL.

On this clonotype itself: At one end, the junction sequence differs from germline, possibly due to a read error. This rearrangement joins TRBV5-1 to TRBJ2-2, with unresolved D. The CDR3 is 12 amino acids. Germline V gene lookup returns CDR1 SGHRS and CDR2 YFSETQ. The CDR3 reads CARSLVTGELFF. As DNA, the CDR3 is TGCGCCAGAAGCTTGGTGACCGGGGAGCTGTTTTTT.

This chain links TRBV5-6 with TRBJ1-5; D may be TRBD1 (6 bases). The germline V gene encodes CDR1 SGHDT and CDR2 YYEEEE. This CDR3 is built from 17 residues. V was shortened by 7 bases and J by 0 bases, with 20 bases between the two germline ends. The CDR3 region is CASSLGAGRFSNQPQHF. CDR3 coding DNA: TGTGCCAGCTCTTTGGGGGCAGGTCGGTTTAGCAATCAGCCCCAGCATTTT. The whole variable domain, filled in from reference TRBV5-6 and TRBJ1-5, reads DAGVTQSPTHLIKTRGQQVTLRCSPKSGHDTVSWYQQALGQGPQFIFQYYEEEERQRGNFPDRFSGHQFPNYSSELNVNALLLGDSALYLCASSLGAGRFSNQPQHFGDGTRLSIL.

This clonotype was observed a handful of times. The CDR3 DNA sequence: TGTGCCAGCAGCCAAGTCGCCGCTAGCGGAGGCTACGAGCAGTACTTC. Translation gives CASSQVAASGGYEQYF. This chain links TRBV4-2 with TRBJ2-7, with 7 bases fitting TRBD2. V trimming: 1 base; J trimming: 3 bases; junction bases outside the gene matches: 9. Germline V gives CDR1 LGHNA, CDR2 YNFKEQ. This CDR3 spans 16 amino acids.

The V gene is TRBV20-1, the J gene TRBJ2-2; no reliable D call. The CDR3 extends over 13 amino acids. Germline loops: CDR1 DFQATT, CDR2 SNEGSKA (reference sequence). V was shortened by 6 bases and J by 3 bases, with 11 bases between the two germline ends. The CDR3 nucleotides read TGCAGTGCCCAGAGGTCTCACACCGGGGAGCTGTTTTTT. The encoded protein is CSAQRSHTGELFF.

The rearrangement links TRBV5-1 to TRBJ2-1, with 13 positions matching TRBD2. In germline, CDR1 is SGHRS, CDR2 YFSETQ. The V and J ends lost 4 bases and 8 bases, in that order; junction bases with no gene match: 6. This CDR3 region has 15 residues. The CDR3 nucleotides are TGCGCCAGCAGCCAAACTAGCGGGGGGGCCTATGAGCAGTTCTTC. Its protein product is CASSQTSGGAYEQFF.

A few counts support this clonotype. V usage is TRBV7-2 and J usage is TRBJ2-7; D gene ambiguous. Germline-derived CDR1 and CDR2 are SGHTA and FQGNSA. The CDR3 totals 13 residues. V gave up 5 bases and J gave up 6 bases, with 14 bases separating them. CDR3 in DNA: TGTGCCAGCAGCCCCGACGGTCCGGTCGAGCAGTACTTC. Its protein product is CASSPDGPVEQYF. Looking up the rest from reference TRBV7-2 and TRBJ2-7 gives the full variable domain: GAGVSQSPSNKVTEKGKDVELRCDPISGHTALYWYRQSLGQGLEFLIYFQGNSAPDKSGLPSDRFSAERTGGSVSTLTIQRTQQEDSAVYLCASSPDGPVEQYFGPGTRLTVT.

This rearrangement joins TRBV12-3 or TRBV12-4 to TRBJ2-3, with D perhaps matching TRBD1 (6 bases). The CDR3 consists of 14 residues. V dropped 10 bases and J dropped 3 bases, with 17 bases sitting between them. For the CDR3, the DNA is TGTGCCACCAGGACAGCCCTGGGGACAGATACGCAGTATTTT. Protein product: CATRTALGTDTQYF.

This sequence joins TRBV7-9 and TRBJ2-5; D is possibly TRBD1 (6 bases). The CDR3 has 16 amino acids. Trimming took off 1 base at V and 0 bases at J, with 12 bases between the two ends. In germline, CDR1 is SEHNR, CDR2 FQNEAQ (reference sequence). The CDR3 protein is CASSLETGYHQETQYF. The CDR3, as DNA: TGTGCCAGCAGCTTAGAGACAGGTTATCACCAAGAGACCCAGTACTTC.

This chain uses TRBV5-1 with TRBJ1-1; maybe TRBD1 (6 bases). The germline V and J ends were trimmed by 2 bases and 2 bases, with 10 bases remaining between them. CDR1 and CDR2 (germline): SGHRS, YFSETQ. CDR3 length: 14 amino acids. As DNA, the CDR3 is TGCGCCAGCAGCTTCGCAGGGGCAAACACTGAAGCTTTCTTT. Translated, it gives CASSFAGANTEAFF.